The text below deals with one TCR beta chain. What it binds is unknown. The assay was immunoSEQ multiplex PCR, and TCRdb's table has in-frame clones only and misses some. The sample carries around 100,000 clones, roughly 90% recorded once. This entry is derived from a study of OX40 agonist ivuxolimab in advanced cancers. Study in general: Administration of intravenous ivuxolimab to patients occurred every 2 weeks at 0.01 to 10 mg/kg. Two patients with cutaneous melanoma and one with hepatocellular carcinoma, three in total, showed partial responses.

Autoimmune disease history or systemic immunosuppression excluded patients. Study conclusions and caveats: In the expanded peripheral T cells, antigen specificity was never determined.

The TCR comes from an adult with an advanced solid tumor such as melanoma, head and neck, liver or kidney cancer. The material sequenced was CD4+ or CD8+ T cells sorted from blood, taken in a trial of the OX40 agonist ivuxolimab.

The CDR3 here is CASSLQGQGRNIQYF. CDR3 DNA sequence: TGCGCCAGCAGCCTCCAGGGACAGGGGCGAAACATTCAGTACTTC. The chain links TRBV5-1 to TRBJ2-4; 10 nucleotides agree with TRBD1. The germline gives CDR1 SGHRS, CDR2 YFSETQ. V trimming: 4 bases; J trimming: 6 bases; junction bases outside the gene matches: 7. The CDR3 covers 15 residues.